One sample yielded the 17 T cell receptor beta chains listed below, sequenced in a study of somatic mutations in cytotoxic T cells in rheumatoid arthritis. TCRdb's copy holds only in-frame clones and misses some; the assay was immunoSEQ multiplex PCR. The repertoire holds 15,000 to 20,000 clones, with roughly 87% as singletons. The sample comprised CD8+ T cells sorted from blood. These receptor sequences come from an adult with rheumatoid arthritis.

The chain employs TRBV6-5 and TRBJ2-1; weak D call: TRBD2 (6 bases). V lost 4 bases and J lost 2, with 12 bases in between. CDR3 length: 15 residues. Per the germline V gene, CDR1 is MNHEY and CDR2 is SVGAGI. The CDR3 nucleotides are TGTGCCAGCAGTTTGCGGGATACAACCTACAATGAGCAGTTCTTC. It specifies CASSLRDTTYNEQFF.

The J gene is TRBJ2-7, the V gene TRBV27; D unresolved. The germline CDR1 and CDR2 sequences are MNHEY and SMNVEV (reference sequence). The CDR3 spans 10 residues. Trimming cost V 8 bases and J 6 bases, with 8 bases left between them. The CDR3 spells CASGRSEQYF. The CDR3 DNA reads TGTGCCAGCGGGCGGAGCGAGCAGTACTTC.

There are a few counts of this clone. The rearrangement uses TRBV7-9 and TRBJ1-4, with a possible D match to TRBD1 (6 bases). This CDR3 is built from 15 residues. Trimming took 4 bases from V and 6 from J, leaving 15 bases between them. Germline V lookup: CDR1 SEHNR, CDR2 FQNEAQ (reference sequence). CDR3 region: CASSSRQVPDEKLFF. DNA of the CDR3: TGTGCCAGCAGCTCCCGACAGGTCCCAGATGAAAAACTGTTTTTT.

This clone was observed a handful of times. CDR3 in amino acids: CASSQDPSGLAILTDTQYF. The CDR3 coding sequence is TGCGCCAGCAGCCAAGATCCCTCGGGACTAGCAATACTCACAGATACGCAGTATTTT. The rearrangement joins TRBV4-3 to TRBJ2-3; 9 bases fit TRBD2. Per germline, CDR1 LGHNA and CDR2 YSLEER. The CDR3 has 19 amino acids. With 0 bases clipped from V and 2 bases from J, the junction kept 12 bases outside the gene matches.

The J gene is TRBJ1-5, the V gene TRBV27; possibly TRBD1 for D (6 bases). The germline V and J ends were trimmed by 2 bases and 7 bases, with 15 bases remaining between them. The germline gives CDR1 MNHEY, CDR2 SMNVEV (reference sequence). This CDR3 region has 15 residues. Here the CDR3 reads CASSLRWQGTQPQHF. The CDR3 coding sequence is TGTGCCAGCAGTTTACGGTGGCAGGGGACCCAGCCCCAGCATTTT.

The table lists this clone with a few counts. The chain employs TRBV7-9 and TRBJ1-4; 7 positions match TRBD1. J lost 3 bases, V lost 1 base, and 2 bases had no gene match. The CDR3 runs 15 residues. Germline CDR1 and CDR2: SEHNR and FQNEAQ (reference sequence). CDR3 in DNA: TGTGCCAGCAGCTTAGTCCAGGGGGCTAATGAAAAACTGTTTTTT. It yields the protein CASSLVQGANEKLFF.

The chain is built from TRBV4-3 and TRBJ2-3, with 10 bases that match TRBD2. The CDR3 covers 16 residues. The V and J ends lost 4 bases and 4 bases, in that order; junction bases with no gene match: 8. In germline, CDR1 is LGHNA, CDR2 YSLEER. The CDR3 loop reads CASSPKRGGHPDTQYF. The CDR3 bases are TGCGCCAGCAGCCCAAAGCGGGGGGGGCACCCAGATACGCAGTATTTT.

Here the CDR3 DNA reads TGTGCCAGCAGCTTTTCTCAGGACACTAACTATGGCTACACCTTC. It is translated as CASSFSQDTNYGYTF. The V and J genes are TRBV7-9 and TRBJ1-2; tentative D call: TRBD1 (5 bases). The CDR3 extends over 15 amino acids. CDR1 is SEHNR, CDR2 FQNEAQ, per germline (reference sequence). Deletions cut 3 bases from V and 0 bases from J, with 11 bases between.

This clone was seen a handful of times. J is TRBJ1-1 and V is TRBV6-1; 10 nucleotides match TRBD1. Looked up from germline, CDR1 is MNHNS and CDR2 is SASEGT. The CDR3 is 15 residues long. The V and J ends lost 8 bases and 0 bases, in that order; junction bases with no gene match: 6. CDR3 in DNA: TGTGCCAGCGGCGACAGGGGGCAACTGAACACTGAAGCTTTCTTT. Amino acids: CASGDRGQLNTEAFF.

The rearrangement uses TRBV5-1 and TRBJ2-5; no firm D call. Trimming removed 2 bases at V and 5 bases at J, with 4 bases between. Germline V lookup: CDR1 SGHRS, CDR2 YFSETQ. This CDR3 comprises 11 residues. The CDR3 DNA follows: TGCGCCAGCAGCTTTGGGGAGACCCAGTACTTC. It encodes CASSFGETQYF.

This chain joins TRBV18 and TRBJ2-1, with 8 bases matching TRBD1. This CDR3 has 15 amino acids. Trimming at V came to 3 bases and at J to 7 bases, leaving 8 bases not matched to a gene. Germline-derived CDR1 and CDR2 are KGHSH and LQKENI. The DNA of the CDR3 is TGTGCCAGCTCACCCCAGGGGGCTCGGGTGAATGAGCAGTTCTTC. This codes for CASSPQGARVNEQFF.

This sequence joins TRBV4-1 and TRBJ1-2; the D gene is possibly TRBD1 (5 bases). The CDR3 totals 18 residues. Germline lookup yields CDR1 MGHRA and CDR2 YSYEKL. Between the trimmed V and J ends, which lost 2 bases and 1 base, there was a span of 20 bases. The CDR3 is CASSQSSNRDLLNYGYTF. The CDR3 DNA reads TGCGCCAGCAGCCAAAGCTCAAACCGGGACTTACTTAACTATGGCTACACCTTC.

This clone occurred once. V usage is TRBV6-4 and J usage is TRBJ2-1; 9 bases fit TRBD2. This CDR3 has 15 residues. Per germline, CDR1 MRHNA and CDR2 SNTAGT. The ends lost 2 bases at V and 3 bases at J; junction bases unmatched: 2. The CDR3 loop reads CASSDPTSGYNEQFF. In DNA form, the CDR3 reads TGTGCCAGCAGTGACCCGACTAGCGGCTACAATGAGCAGTTCTTC.

This clone is a singleton in its sample. The rearrangement links TRBV11-2 to TRBJ2-7; TRBD1 might be the D (5 bases). The length of the CDR3 is 14 residues. Deletions cut 1 base from V and 5 bases from J, with 12 bases between. CDR1 SGHAT and CDR2 FQNNGV come from the germline V gene. CDR3 in amino acids: CASSLAAGLHEQYF. CDR3 nucleotide sequence: TGTGCCAGCAGCTTAGCAGCAGGGCTACACGAGCAGTACTTC. Filled out from reference TRBV11-2 and TRBJ2-7, the complete variable domain reads EAGVAQSPRYKIIEKRQSVAFWCNPISGHATLYWYQQILGQGPKLLIQFQNNGVVDDSQLPKDRFSAERLKGVDSTLKIQPAKLEDSAVYLCASSLAAGLHEQYFGPGTRLTVT.

The V and J genes are TRBV29-1 and TRBJ2-1, with 10 bases matching TRBD2. The CDR3 is 13 amino acids. Germline CDR1 is SQVTM and CDR2 is ANQGSEA. As DNA, the CDR3 is TGCAGTCTACCCAGCGGGAGGGGAGATGAGCAGTTCTTC. It encodes CSLPSGRGDEQFF.

This clone occurred a few times. The CDR3 DNA follows: TGTGCCAGCAGTTACTACCGGACACCGGACGAGCAGTACTTC. Its protein product is CASSYYRTPDEQYF. The rearrangement joins TRBV6-5 to TRBJ2-7; a weak D match, TRBD1 (5 bases). CDR3 length: 14 amino acids. Germline CDR1 MNHEY, CDR2 SVGAGI. V lost 1 base and J 5 bases, leaving 12 bases between the germline ends.

The chain combines TRBV27 with TRBJ2-7; D is perhaps TRBD1 (5 bases). The CDR3 extends over 13 amino acids. The V end lost 6 bases, the J end lost 2 bases, and 11 bases lay between the germline ends. Germline CDR1 is MNHEY and CDR2 is SMNVEV (reference sequence). CDR3 amino acids: CASSLVGAYEQYF. The CDR3 nucleotides read TGTGCCAGCAGCTTGGTAGGGGCCTACGAGCAGTACTTC.